The 14 T cell receptor beta chains below were found in one sample sequenced in a study of blood T cells in healthy people across ages. With a J-beta primer mix and a sample-barcoded 5' primer, a second PCR ran 7 to 11 cycles. TCRdb re-called the 5' RACE reads through MiXCR, storing one row per CDR3 protein. This table has about 720,000 distinct CDR3 sequences, 25% appearing once. Separately, the same data were catalogued under a study of T cells of mothers and their children.

Source material: blood. The receptor source for this set is a boy aged 10-17 years in good health.

CDR3 amino acids: CASSSWVVQGEETQYF. The CDR3 DNA is TGTGCCAGCAGCTCCTGGGTCGTACAGGGAGAAGAGACCCAGTACTTC. This rearrangement joins TRBV7-9 to TRBJ2-1, with TRBD1 as a possible D gene (6 bases). The DNA matches TRBJ2-5 better at its end, which makes the J call doubtful. The CDR3 extends over 16 amino acids. Looked up from germline, CDR1 is SEHNR and CDR2 is FQNEAQ (reference sequence).

About this clonotype itself: Germline is not matched at one junction end, which may reflect a read error. The V and J genes are TRBV12-3 or TRBV12-4 and TRBJ1-5; D is possibly TRBD1 (6 bases). The CDR3 runs to 14 residues. The CDR3 is CASSLVQGNQPRHF. The CDR3 DNA follows: TGTGCCAGCAGTTTAGTACAGGGCAATCAGCCCCGGCATTTT.

This clonotype showed up just once. This chain connects TRBV10-2 to TRBJ2-5; D assignment may be TRBD1 or TRBD2 (5 bases each). The end of the DNA is better explained by TRBJ2-7, so the J call may be wrong. CDR3 size: 15 residues. In germline, CDR1 is WSHSY, CDR2 SAAADI. CDR3 protein: CASKGALTVSYEQYF. The CDR3 DNA reads TGCGCCAGCAAGGGAGCCTTGACAGTCTCCTACGAGCAGTACTTC.

Ten or more counts support this clonotype. The V call is TRBV7-3, the J call TRBJ2-6; TRBD2 is a possible D gene (5 bases). Germline-derived CDR1 and CDR2 are SGHTA and FQGTGA. This CDR3 has 17 amino acids. V was trimmed by 5 bases and J by 4 bases, leaving 18 bases between them. CDR3: CASSPIDGVAGANVLTF. The CDR3 DNA is TGTGCCAGCAGCCCAATCGACGGGGTGGCGGGGGCCAACGTCCTGACTTTC. Supplemented by reference TRBV7-3 and TRBJ2-6, the full variable domain reads GAGVSQTPSNKVTEKGKYVELRCDPISGHTALYWYRQSLGQGPEFLIYFQGTGAADDSGLPNDRFFAVRPEGSVSTLKIQRTERGDSAVYLCASSPIDGVAGANVLTFGAGSRLTVL.

In its sample, this clonotype was seen a few times. The rearrangement uses TRBV6-1 and TRBJ1-1; 8 nucleotides align to TRBD1. The trim removed 4 bases at V and 4 bases at J, leaving 5 bases unmatched. Germline V gives CDR1 MNHNS, CDR2 SASEGT. The CDR3 runs to 14 residues. Here the CDR3 reads CASSGTGSGTEAFF. The CDR3 DNA follows: TGTGCCAGCAGTGGGACAGGGTCGGGCACTGAAGCTTTCTTT.

The chain recombines TRBV29-1 with TRBJ2-7; TRBD2 agrees at 11 bases. Looked up from germline, CDR1 is SQVTM and CDR2 is ANQGSEA. J gave up 3 bases and V 7 bases, and 8 bases lay outside the gene matches. The CDR3 is made up of 14 amino acids. The CDR3 spells CSADILAGGYEQYF. The DNA for the CDR3 is TGCAGCGCTGATATCCTAGCGGGGGGCTACGAGCAGTACTTC.

In its sample, this clonotype was seen a few times. The chain is built from TRBV2 and TRBJ1-5, with a weak D call TRBD1 (5 bases). The germline V and J ends were trimmed by 10 bases and 3 bases, with 13 bases remaining between them. Germline CDR1 is SNHLY and CDR2 is FYNNEI. The CDR3 consists of 13 residues. In DNA form, the CDR3 reads TGTGCCACCTCGAGGGACCACAATCAGCCCCAGCATTTT. This encodes CATSRDHNQPQHF. The variable domain in full, completed from reference TRBV2 and TRBJ1-5, reads EPEVTQTPSHQVTQMGQEVILRCVPISNHLYFYWYRQILGQKVEFLVSFYNNEISEKSEIFDDQFSVERPDGSNFTLKIRSTKLEDSAMYFCATSRDHNQPQHFGDGTRLSIL.

The chain couples TRBV20-1 to TRBJ2-1, with 9 bases matching TRBD2. CDR1 is DFQATT and CDR2 is SNEGSKA in the germline V gene (reference sequence). The V and J ends lost 3 bases and 7 bases, in that order; junction bases with no gene match: 7. This CDR3 has 14 amino acids. The CDR3 is CSASSGGLINEQFF. Here the CDR3 DNA reads TGCAGTGCTAGTAGCGGGGGATTAATTAATGAGCAGTTCTTC.

The chain combines TRBV27 with TRBJ2-5, with 7 bases aligning to TRBD2. V lost 2 bases and J lost 1; bases outside the gene matches: 7. The CDR3 contains 16 residues. The V gene's germline CDR1 is MNHEY and CDR2 SMNVEV (reference sequence). The CDR3 here is CASSLRGGGIQETQYF. The CDR3 DNA is TGTGCCAGCAGTTTACGTGGGGGGGGGATCCAAGAGACCCAGTACTTC.

This sequence joins TRBV15 and TRBJ1-4; D is unclear. The CDR3 runs to 15 residues. Trimming removed 1 base at V and 5 bases at J, with 11 bases between. From germline, CDR1 is LNHNV and CDR2 YYDKDF (reference sequence). CDR3 coding DNA: TGTGCCACCAGCAGAGTAGGGAATGGGAATGAAAAACTGTTTTTT. This sequence encodes CATSRVGNGNEKLFF. The full variable domain, its missing parts supplied by reference TRBV15 and TRBJ1-4, is DAMVIQNPRYQVTQFGKPVTLSCSQTLNHNVMYWYQQKSSQAPKLLFHYYDKDFNNEADTPDNFQSRRPNTSFCFLDIRSPGLGDTAMYLCATSRVGNGNEKLFFGSGTQLSVL.

This clonotype was counted between two and nine times. This chain uses TRBV28 with TRBJ2-3; 11 positions match TRBD2. This CDR3 has 16 amino acids. Germline V gene data show CDR1 as MDHEN and CDR2 as SYDVKM. J gave up 3 bases and V 6 bases, and 8 bases lay outside the gene matches. The CDR3 nucleotides read TGTGCCAGCAGCCCTCGACTAGCGGGGATTACAGATACGCAGTATTTT. Its protein is CASSPRLAGITDTQYF.

This clonotype was picked up a small number of times. The gene calls are TRBV29-1 and TRBJ1-2; D uncertain. The ends were cut back, 2 bases at V and 6 bases at J, with 10 bases in the middle. The CDR3 is made up of 12 amino acids. Germline CDR1 reads SQVTM; CDR2 reads ANQGSEA. The CDR3: CSVELGYDGYTF. CDR3 nucleotides: TGCAGCGTTGAATTGGGGTACGATGGCTACACCTTC. The whole variable domain, filled in from reference TRBV29-1 and TRBJ1-2, reads SAVISQKPSRDICQRGTSLTIQCQVDSQVTMMFWYRQQPGQSLTLIATANQGSEATYESGFVIDKFPISRPNLTFSTLTVSNMSPEDSSIYLCSVELGYDGYTFGSGTRLTVV.

The V call is TRBV6-5, the J call TRBJ1-6, with unresolved D. Germline V gene data show CDR1 as MNHEY and CDR2 as SVGAGI. Deletions cut 0 bases from V and 9 bases from J, with 6 bases between. The CDR3 spans 13 residues. For the CDR3, the DNA is TGTGCCAGCAGTTACTCGAAGTCTTCACCCCTCCACTTT. This translates into CASSYSKSSPLHF.

This clonotype has a handful of counts. The V call is TRBV6-6, the J call TRBJ2-2; D remains ambiguous. CDR1 is MNHNY and CDR2 is SVGAGI in the germline V gene (reference sequence). This CDR3 contains 13 residues. V dropped 8 bases and J dropped 0 bases, with 7 bases sitting between them. The CDR3 nucleotides are TGTGCCAGCGTGGATCCGAACACCGGGGAGCTGTTTTTT. Translation gives CASVDPNTGELFF.